This T cell receptor beta chain stems from a study of Graves' ophthalmopathy and Graves' hyperthyroidism. Study-wide results and limits: Blood shared most expanded thyroid clonotypes above 0.001 frequency.

Amplification of the TCR beta CDR3 regions used RNA transcripts (as template). An opening RT-PCR round employed HTBI primers and preceded a second-round multiplex PCR. Via MiXCR, TCRdb re-called the multiplex PCR reads, giving one row per CDR3 protein. The top ten clones hold around 10% of a sample with around 1.1 million distinct CDR3 sequences, roughly two fifths of them seen once. The V gene's germline CDR1 is ENHRY and CDR2 SYGVKD. This CDR3 region has 11 residues. This clonotype was counted at least ten times. No antigen is known for it. A single base separates this from a much larger clone, so it may be a read error. Enrollment excluded any patients with other autoimmune diseases, uncontrolled infections, pregnancy or lactation.

Sequenced: peripheral blood or thyroid tissue (not recorded which). This sequence joins TRBV10-3 and TRBJ2-5, with D unclear. The sequence was collected from an adult man with Graves' hyperthyroidism. CDR3 protein: CASSDWETQYF. The CDR3 DNA reads TGTGCCAGCAGTGATTGGGAGACCCAGTACTTC.